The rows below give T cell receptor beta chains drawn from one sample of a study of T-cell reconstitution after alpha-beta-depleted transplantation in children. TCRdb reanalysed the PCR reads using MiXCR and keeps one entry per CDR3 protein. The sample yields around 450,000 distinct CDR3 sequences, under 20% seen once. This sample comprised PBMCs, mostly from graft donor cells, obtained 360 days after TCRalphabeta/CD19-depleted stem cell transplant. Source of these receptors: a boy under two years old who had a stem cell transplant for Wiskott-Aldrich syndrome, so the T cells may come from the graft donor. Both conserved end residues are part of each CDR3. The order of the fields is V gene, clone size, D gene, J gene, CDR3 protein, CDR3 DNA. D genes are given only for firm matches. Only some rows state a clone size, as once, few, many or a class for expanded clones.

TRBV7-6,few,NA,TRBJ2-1,CASSSLAGGQNEQFF,TGTGCCAGCAGCTCTCTCGCTGGGGGGCAGAATGAGCAGTTCTTC
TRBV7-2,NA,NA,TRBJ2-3,CASSLIISTDTQYF,TGTGCCAGCAGCTTAATTATAAGCACAGATACGCAGTATTTT
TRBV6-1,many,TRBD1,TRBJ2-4,CASSLGQDKNIQYF,TGTGCCAGCAGCTTGGGACAGGACAAAAACATTCAGTACTTC
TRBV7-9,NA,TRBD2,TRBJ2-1,CASSIYSGGDYNEQFF,TGTGCCAGCAGCATATATAGCGGGGGAGACTACAATGAGCAGTTCTTC
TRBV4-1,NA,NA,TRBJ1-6,CASSQGTGDSPLHF,TGCGCCAGCAGCCAAGGGACTGGGGATTCACCCCTCCACTTT
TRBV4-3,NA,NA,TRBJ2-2,CASSQGLGELFF,TGCGCCAGCAGCCAAGGACTCGGGGAGCTGTTTTTT
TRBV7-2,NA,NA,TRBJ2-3,CASSLQGPLYTDTQYF,TGTGCCAGCAGCTTACAGGGGCCTTTATACACAGATACGCAGTATTTT
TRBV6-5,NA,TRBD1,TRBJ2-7,CASSYSVGGAGGDEQYF,TGTGCCAGCAGTTACTCGGTGGGTGGTGCAGGGGGTGACGAGCAGTACTTC
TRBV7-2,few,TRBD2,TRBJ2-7,CASSLSLAGEYEQYF,TGTGCCAGCAGCTTAAGCCTAGCGGGGGAGTACGAGCAGTACTTC
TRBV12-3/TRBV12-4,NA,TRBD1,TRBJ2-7,CASSLESTQDRPYEQYF,TGTGCCAGCAGTTTAGAGAGCACCCAGGACAGGCCCTACGAGCAGTACTTC
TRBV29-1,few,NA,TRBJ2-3,CSVGKGTDTQYF,TGCAGCGTTGGTAAGGGCACAGATACGCAGTATTTT
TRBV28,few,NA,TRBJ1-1,CASSFVQSTFF,TGTGCCAGCAGTTTCGTTCAGTCGACTTTCTTT
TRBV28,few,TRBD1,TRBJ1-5,CASTSPDRANQPQHF,TGTGCCAGCACCTCTCCGGACAGGGCGAATCAGCCCCAGCATTTT
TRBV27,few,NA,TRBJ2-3,CASSFRFPSTDTQYF,TGTGCCAGCAGTTTCCGATTTCCTAGCACAGATACGCAGTATTTT
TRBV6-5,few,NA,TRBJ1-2,CASSTGSGVGYTF,TGTGCCAGCAGTACCGGCTCTGGAGTTGGCTACACCTTC